Shown below are 22 T cell receptor beta chains from a single sample sequenced in a study of T cells in women clearing cervical HPV infection. Here immunoSEQ multiplex PCR was the method, and the copy in TCRdb shows in-frame clones only, minus some. This table lists about 44,000 clones. What was sequenced was blood buffy coat. The receptors were gathered from a woman between 18 and 70 years old with a cervical HPV16 infection that either progressed to CIN3+ or cleared (not recorded which).

Notes on this clone: From the germline J gene comes the end of the CDR3, since the read stops 3 residues before it. The V gene is TRBV19, the J gene TRBJ2-1; 9 bases line up with TRBD2. Trimming cost V 4 bases and J 9 bases; bases outside gene matches: 10. Germline V gene sequence: CDR1 LNHDA, CDR2 SQIVND (reference sequence). The CDR3 sequence is 15 residues long. Incomplete CDR3 DNA: TGTGCCAGTAGTAAAGGTTTGGCGGGAGGGATTGAG. This sequence encodes CASSKGLAGGIE. In full, the CDR3 reads CASSKGLAGGIEQFF.

CDR3 residues: CASSFGGGNEQFF. The DNA read from the CDR3 is TGTGCCAGCAGCTTCGGGGGAGGAAATGAG. The V gene is TRBV7-9, the J gene TRBJ2-1; D is perhaps TRBD2 (6 bases). The CDR3 is cut off 3 residues early in the read; its end comes from the germline J gene. V was trimmed by 3 bases and J by 7 bases, leaving 10 bases between them. The germline V gene encodes CDR1 SEHNR and CDR2 FQNEAQ (reference sequence). The CDR3 runs 13 residues.

On this clone itself: The read ends 3 residues shy of where the CDR3 ends; the end is completed using the germline J gene. V is TRBV6-2 or TRBV6-3 and J is TRBJ1-5; TRBD1 agrees at 11 bases. Trimming cost V 4 bases and J 4 bases; bases outside gene matches: 6. This CDR3 has 16 residues. CDR1 is MNHEY, CDR2 SVGEGT, per germline. CDR3 DNA, as far as it was read: TGTGCCAGCAGTTCCTCCGGACAGGGGGCGAATCAGCCC. Protein sequence: CASSSSGQGANQP. Given in full, the CDR3 is CASSSSGQGANQPQHF.

On this clone: The CDR3 end falls 3 residues outside the read, so it is completed with the germline J gene. This rearrangement joins TRBV30 to TRBJ1-1; D is ambiguous. Germline CDR1 and CDR2: GTSNPN and SVGIG (reference sequence). Trimming left V 4 bases short and J 4 bases short, with 13 bases between. This CDR3 contains 13 residues. CDR3: CAWTGGFGTEAFF. Partial CDR3 DNA: TGTGCCTGGACAGGCGGGTTCGGCACTGAA.

About this clone itself: The CDR3 extends 3 residues past the end of the read, so its final part is completed from the germline J gene. The chain joins TRBV7-6 to TRBJ2-7; D is perhaps TRBD1 or TRBD2 (5 bases each). In germline, CDR1 is SGHVS, CDR2 FNYEAQ. V lost 5 bases and J lost 5, with 25 bases in between. The CDR3 totals 17 residues. CDR3: CASSEGHGFGASDEQYF. The DNA read from the CDR3 is TGTGCCAGCAGCGAGGGGCACGGGTTTGGAGCCTCGGACGAG.

CDR3 sequence: CASSLRILREKLFF. The part of the CDR3 DNA that was read is TGTGCCAGCAGCTTAAGAATTCTTCGGGAAAAA. The chain has TRBV7-2 and TRBJ1-4; D remains ambiguous. The CDR3 end is not reached by the read, which stops 3 residues before it; the germline J gene fills it in. The CDR3 has 14 amino acids. Looked up from germline, CDR1 is SGHTA and CDR2 is FQGNSA. With 2 bases removed from V and 8 bases from J, the gap between germline ends came to 12 bases.

As for this clone: Read coverage stops 3 residues before the CDR3 terminus; the germline J gene supplies the remainder. This chain uses TRBV2 with TRBJ1-4; D gene uncertain. CDR3 length: 11 residues. From germline, CDR1 is SNHLY and CDR2 FYNNEI. CDR3 bases read: TGTGCCAGCAAGAGGGCTCTGGAA. Encoded protein: CASKRALE. The entire CDR3 reads CASKRALELFF.

Concerning this clone: The sequenced fragment ends 3 residues before the CDR3 boundary, so the rest is inferred from the germline J gene. V usage is TRBV10-3 and J usage is TRBJ2-3, with TRBD1 matching over 9 bases. Germline CDR1 reads ENHRY; CDR2 reads SYGVKD. The CDR3 contains 15 residues. V shed 0 bases and J 7 bases; nucleotides not matched to a gene: 5. The CDR3 DNA, read in part, is TGTGCCATCAGTGAGTCCGGACAGGGGAGGTATACG. This gives the protein CAISESGQGRYT. The entire CDR3 protein reads CAISESGQGRYTQYF.

As for this clone: The CDR3 end lies 3 residues beyond the end of the read and is filled in from the germline J gene. The chain joins TRBV10-3 to TRBJ1-5; D ambiguous. In germline, CDR1 is ENHRY, CDR2 SYGVKD. This CDR3 comprises 14 residues. V lost 3 bases to trimming and J lost 0 bases, with 6 bases between them. Partial CDR3 DNA: TGTGCCATCAGTGACGTCCTTAGCAATCAGCCC. Its protein product is CAISDVLSNQP. Given in full, the CDR3 is CAISDVLSNQPQHF.

In regard to this clone: The read terminates 3 residues ahead of where the CDR3 ends, so the germline J gene completes it. The chain has TRBV7-3 and TRBJ1-1; D perhaps matches TRBD1 (5 bases). CDR1 is SGHTA and CDR2 is FQGTGA in the germline V gene. V lost 5 bases and J lost 5, with 15 bases in between. This CDR3 has 14 amino acids. The DNA read from the CDR3 is TGTGCCAGCAGCCGGGGGGGGTTGCGAACTGAA. Its translation is CASSRGGLRTE. The CDR3 reads in full as CASSRGGLRTEAFF.

A word on this clone: From the germline J gene comes the end of the CDR3, since the read stops 3 residues before it. The chain has TRBV19 and TRBJ1-2, with 8 bases identical to TRBD1. This CDR3 region has 15 residues. The V gene's germline CDR1 is LNHDA and CDR2 SQIVND (reference sequence). The CDR3 DNA, read in part, is TGTGCCAGTAGTATTGGACAGGGACCGTCCTACGAC. Amino acids: CASSIGQGPSYD. The whole CDR3 protein is CASSIGQGPSYDYTF.

In regard to this clone: The sequenced fragment ends 3 residues before the CDR3 boundary, so the rest is inferred from the germline J gene. The V and J genes are TRBV7-2 and TRBJ2-5, with D unclear. Trimming left V 5 bases short and J 7 bases short, with 11 bases between. Germline V lookup: CDR1 SGHTA, CDR2 FQGNSA. The CDR3 loop spans 12 amino acids. This chain's CDR3 is CASSPRIGTQYF. The sequenced CDR3 bases are TGTGCCAGCAGCCCGCGTATTGGGACC.

CDR3 DNA, as far as it was read: TGTGCCAGCACGGCGGTAATAGACACCGGGGAG. It specifies CASTAVIDTGE. The full-length CDR3 reads as CASTAVIDTGELFF. The chain joins TRBV11-2 to TRBJ2-2, with D unclear. The read ends 3 residues early relative to the CDR3; the germline J gene fills the gap. V was cut by 7 bases and J by 3 bases, with 12 bases left in between. CDR1 and CDR2 from the germline V gene are SGHAT and FQNNGV. The CDR3 loop spans 14 amino acids.

As for this clone: The observed sequence ends 3 residues before the CDR3 terminus, with the missing tail filled in from the germline J gene. The J gene is TRBJ2-2, the V gene TRBV20-1, with 9 bases that match TRBD2. From germline, CDR1 is DFQATT and CDR2 SNEGSKA (reference sequence). Losses at the gene ends were 1 base for V and 6 bases for J; bases not matched to a gene: 12. This CDR3 comprises 17 residues. CDR3 sequence reads: CSARGLAGTSPPGELFF. CDR3 bases read: TGCAGTGCTAGAGGTCTAGCCGGGACTAGCCCCCCCGGGGAG.

Remarks on this clone: The read stops 3 residues short of the end of the CDR3; the missing end is completed from the germline J gene. The chain has TRBV5-5 and TRBJ1-5; possibly TRBD1 for D (6 bases). The CDR3 has 14 residues. V gave up 5 bases and J gave up 6 bases, with 15 bases separating them. Per germline, CDR1 SGHKS and CDR2 YYEKEE (reference sequence). The part of the CDR3 DNA that was read is TGTGCCAGCAGTTCCGGACAGTTCTTTCAGCCC. Its protein is CASSSGQFFQP. The whole CDR3 protein is CASSSGQFFQPQHF.

About this clone itself: The CDR3 end lies 3 residues beyond the end of the read and is filled in from the germline J gene. The J gene is TRBJ2-1, the V gene TRBV6-1; 7 bases line up with TRBD1. The CDR3 loop spans 15 amino acids. V shed 4 bases, J shed 9 bases, and the junction held 12 bases outside the gene matches. Germline V gives CDR1 MNHNS, CDR2 SASEGT. The sequenced CDR3 bases are TGTGCCAGCAGTGGATGGACAGGACCGGGGACTGAG. This sequence encodes CASSGWTGPGTE. The CDR3, in full, reads CASSGWTGPGTEQFF.

Worth noting for this clone: The read ends 3 residues shy of where the CDR3 ends; the end is completed using the germline J gene. V is TRBV11-2 and J is TRBJ2-2; D call uncertain. V was pared by 5 bases and J by 1 base, with 11 bases between. The CDR3 length is 15 residues. The germline CDR1 and CDR2 sequences are SGHAT and FQNNGV. The DNA read from the CDR3 is TGTGCCAGCAGCGCCCGTGGCAGGAACACCGGGGAG. Its translation is CASSARGRNTGE. The whole CDR3 is CASSARGRNTGELFF.

Note on this clone: The sequenced fragment ends 3 residues before the CDR3 boundary, so the rest is inferred from the germline J gene. V and J are TRBV19 and TRBJ2-2, with 8 nucleotides matching TRBD1. V trimming: 1 base; J trimming: 4 bases; junction bases outside the gene matches: 5. The length of the CDR3 is 16 residues. Germline V gene data show CDR1 as LNHDA and CDR2 as SQIVND (reference sequence). Partial CDR3 DNA: TGTGCCAGTAGTATAGTCAGGGGGCGCGGCACCGGGGAG. This encodes CASSIVRGRGTGE. The whole CDR3 sequence reads CASSIVRGRGTGELFF.

Concerning this clone itself: The read ends 3 residues early relative to the CDR3; the germline J gene fills the gap. The chain couples TRBV7-9 to TRBJ2-1; D unresolved. Germline-derived CDR1 and CDR2 are SEHNR and FQNEAQ (reference sequence). This CDR3 region has 12 residues. Trimming took 4 bases from V and 5 from J, leaving 6 bases between them. The CDR3 sequence is CASSSPDNEQFF. CDR3 DNA (partial): TGTGCCAGCAGCTCCCCCGACAATGAG.

As for this clone: Read data end 3 residues before the CDR3 end; the end is taken from the germline J gene. The chain has TRBV7-9 and TRBJ2-7, with a possible D match to TRBD2 (5 bases). V shed 1 base and J shed 5 bases, with 9 bases lying between them. The CDR3 has 13 amino acids. Germline loops: CDR1 SEHNR, CDR2 FQNEAQ (reference sequence). The CDR3 reads CASSLERVNEQYF. The CDR3 bases that were read are TGTGCCAGCAGCTTAGAGAGGGTGAACGAG.

To note about this clone: Coverage ceases 3 residues before the CDR3 finishes, and the germline J gene fills in the end. The J gene is TRBJ1-2, the V gene TRBV14; D might be TRBD1 (6 bases). The V gene's germline CDR1 is SGHDN and CDR2 FVKESK. Trimming pared 4 bases from V and 5 bases from J, leaving 11 bases between. The CDR3 consists of 13 residues. CDR3 sequence reads: CASSRTAGYGYTF. Incomplete CDR3 DNA: TGTGCCAGCAGCCGGACAGCTGGTTATGGC.

With regard to this clone: The CDR3 is cut off 3 residues early in the read; its end comes from the germline J gene. J is TRBJ1-4 and V is TRBV7-6; D is perhaps TRBD1 (5 bases). CDR1 is SGHVS, CDR2 FNYEAQ, per germline. The CDR3 is made up of 16 amino acids. The CDR3 protein is CASRQIAVSGANVLFF. The covered CDR3 bases are TGTGCCAGCAGACAAATAGCCGTCTCTGGGGCCAACGTA.